This T cell receptor (beta chain) was identified in a study of Tregs in tolerant kidney transplant recipients. Overall study results and limits: For some patients, primers changed over time, blocking nucleotide-level comparison. The small number of patients limits these findings pending further validation. Tolerant patients' donor-specific Tregs expanded beyond overall Tregs, suggesting antigen-driven growth.

V gave up 6 bases and J gave up 7 bases; unmatched junction bases: 15. CDR3 length: 15 residues. Looked up from germline, CDR1 is MNHEY and CDR2 is SVGAGI. Regarding this clone: The antigen remains undetermined.

The protocol was immunoSEQ multiplex PCR, while the TCRdb copy is restricted to in-frame clones and leaves out a portion. The sample lists 80,000 or so clones, roughly 90% occurring once. Recipients received nonmyeloablative bone marrow transplants from related graft donors, with transient mixed chimerism. Unstimulated regulatory T cells (CD4+CD25+CD127-), CD4+CD25- non-regulatory cells, CD4 and CD8 cells were FACS-sorted from thawed PBMCs. The rearrangement uses TRBV6-5 and TRBJ2-7, with 7 positions matching TRBD1. The TCR sequence derives from a human patient who received a combined kidney and bone marrow transplant. Some T cells may be supplied by the graft donor. The sample consisted of CD4+ T cells from blood (PBMCs), taken 24 months after the transplant. The chain's CDR3 is CASSPGTANALEQYF. The CDR3 nucleotides are TGTGCCAGCAGCCCCGGGACAGCCAATGCTTTGGAGCAGTACTTC.